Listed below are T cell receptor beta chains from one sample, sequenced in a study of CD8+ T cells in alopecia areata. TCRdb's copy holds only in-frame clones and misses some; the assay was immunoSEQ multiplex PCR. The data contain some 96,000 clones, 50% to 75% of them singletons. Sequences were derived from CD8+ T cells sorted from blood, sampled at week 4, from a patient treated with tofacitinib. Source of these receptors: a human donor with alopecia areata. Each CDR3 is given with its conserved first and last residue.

CASSLRGGMDSYEQYF | TRBV13
CASSLVGVDEQYF | TRBV5-6
CASSFGTSGISYEQYF | TRBV28
CASSEAGSETQYF | TRBV7-9
CASSLPPKETQYF | TRBV7-9
CASSGRENIQYF | TRBV5-1
CASSVAEQDPNSPLHF | TRBV9
CASGGFLDEQFF | TRBV12-5
CASSLVADTQYF | TRBV5-1
CASSQKETGYNSPLHF | TRBV23-1
CASSSPILAGSYNEQFF | TRBV7-9
CSVEFVGSNTGELFF | TRBV29-1
CASSVEGPGAGASSETQYF | TRBV9
CASGPDGAQETQYF | TRBV27
CASSLLGGTPSSYNEQFF | TRBV7-3
CASRFGTSVTGELFF | TRBV2
CASSSAERYEQYF | TRBV27
CASSFEGATNEKLFF | TRBV9
CASSLLEGLGVETQYF | TRBV28
CASTPTGQGPYEQYF | TRBV27
CASTPRQKETQYF | TRBV7-3
CATEEGFEQYF | TRBV7-9
CAWTPSTGELFF | TRBV30
CSVGPETRTGGEFYGYTF | TRBV29-1
CASSLGAHTDTQYF | TRBV28
CASSVVGGRRETQYF | TRBV9
CATSRDLSRERAFF | TRBV15
CASSGRQGGSTEAFF | TRBV6-1
CSVEDWQGPSSYEQYF | TRBV29-1
CASRNRDVDTGELFF | TRBV10-1
CASSQGQDGIMNTEAFF | TRBV7-8
CASSPGLGSGEAFF | TRBV5-1
CASSLWRATLTDTQYF | TRBV27
CASSFHTGVRYGYTF | TRBV7-2
CASSLRGGGCTF | TRBV5-6
CASSPETSGRAGELFF | TRBV2
CASSLGAGSNEQFF | TRBV7-2
CASSRLGDTEAFF | TRBV27
CAAGGVNTEAFF | TRBV19
CSVTGTRDTIYF | TRBV29-1
CASSGTSGYNEQFF | TRBV9
CASRQQASDGYTF | TRBV2
CASTISGGPINEQFF | TRBV7-9
CASPPPADEQYF | TRBV23-1
CSAGDLTGEYEQYF | TRBV29-1
CASSVQGDEQFF | TRBV9
CASSLWGAGYGYTF | TRBV27
CASSQGHTGSYGYTF | TRBV4-1
CAISEDRMYEQYF | TRBV10-3
CASSQDRTALGGYTF | TRBV4-3